Presented here are 14 T cell receptor beta chains from one specimen sequenced in a study of shared clonotypes between healthy human individuals. CD45RO-negative, CCR7-positively selected cells formed the naive CD8 fraction, excluding terminally differentiated effector memory CD45RA+ cells. Sequenced by immunoSEQ multiplex PCR; TCRdb stores in-frame clones only, minus some. The data contain a few million clones, around 93% of them singletons. The sequenced material came from naive CD8+ T cells from PBMCs. These receptors originate from a man aged 18 to 29 in good health. Some clones in this sample may be carry-over from other donors' samples.

The chain is built from TRBV19 and TRBJ2-1; 8 bases line up with TRBD2. Per germline, CDR1 LNHDA and CDR2 SQIVND (reference sequence). The CDR3 contains 16 residues. V was pared by 3 bases and J by 1 base, with 5 bases of the junction left unmatched. For the CDR3, the DNA is TGTGCCAGTAGTATTATTAGCGGGATTTCCTACAATGAGCAGTTCTTC. It codes for CASSIISGISYNEQFF.

This chain joins TRBV9 and TRBJ1-2, with 8 nucleotides matching TRBD1. J gave up 6 bases and V 0 bases, and 7 bases lay outside the gene matches. The CDR3 spans 15 residues. Germline V CDR1 and CDR2: SGDLS, YYNGEE. DNA of the CDR3: TGTGCCAGCAGCGTAGCTAGGACAGGGATGGATGGCTACACCTTC. This gives the protein CASSVARTGMDGYTF.

CDR3 residues: CAISELQGKEEKLFF. In DNA form, the CDR3 reads TGTGCCATCAGTGAGTTACAGGGAAAAGAGGAAAAACTGTTTTTT. The rearrangement links TRBV10-3 to TRBJ1-4; weak D call: TRBD1 (6 bases). This CDR3 region has 15 residues. Germline CDR1 reads ENHRY; CDR2 reads SYGVKD. The V and J ends lost 1 base and 8 bases respectively, with 14 bases between them.

The chain combines TRBV27 with TRBJ2-1; no clear D gene. This CDR3 contains 15 residues. Germline CDR1 MNHEY, CDR2 SMNVEV (reference sequence). With 0 bases removed from V and 3 bases from J, the gap between germline ends came to 9 bases. The CDR3 reads CASSLSESYYNEQFF. The CDR3, as DNA: TGTGCCAGCAGTTTATCGGAGTCTTACTACAATGAGCAGTTCTTC.

Only a few counts were recorded for this clone. The genes are TRBV30 and TRBJ1-1, with 7 bases identical to TRBD1. Trimming cost V 1 base and J 0 bases; bases outside gene matches: 5. CDR1 is GTSNPN and CDR2 is SVGIG in the germline V gene (reference sequence). The CDR3 contains 15 residues. DNA for the CDR3: TGTGCCTGGAGTGGGGGGACAGAGATGAACACTGAAGCTTTCTTT. Its translation is CAWSGGTEMNTEAFF.

The V and J genes are TRBV7-9 and TRBJ2-6, with unresolved D. Trimming left V 3 bases short and J 0 bases short, with 9 bases between. The germline gives CDR1 SEHNR, CDR2 FQNEAQ (reference sequence). This CDR3 spans 16 amino acids. The CDR3 protein is CASSFRRSSGANVLTF. The CDR3 nucleotides are TGTGCCAGCAGCTTTAGGCGTAGCTCTGGGGCCAACGTCCTGACTTTC.

This rearrangement joins TRBV7-9 to TRBJ2-7, with 9 bases identical to TRBD2. Germline V CDR1 and CDR2: SEHNR, FQNEAQ (reference sequence). V lost 4 bases to trimming and J lost 4 bases; unmatched junction nucleotides: 8. CDR3 size: 15 residues. The CDR3 DNA is TGTGCCAGCAGCTCCGGGACTAGCTCTTGGTACGAGCAGTACTTC. Translated, it gives CASSSGTSSWYEQYF.

In regard to this clone: Other DNA sequences of this sample code for an identical CDR3. This chain links TRBV2 with TRBJ2-3, with 11 positions matching TRBD2. The V gene end was trimmed by 3 bases and the J gene end by 2 bases; junction bases not matched to a gene: 4. The CDR3 is 16 amino acids. CDR1 and CDR2 (germline): SNHLY, FYNNEI. The DNA of the CDR3 is TGTGCCAGCAGTGAGGGACTAGCGGACCTCACAGATACGCAGTATTTT. Its translation: CASSEGLADLTDTQYF.

Here the CDR3 DNA reads TGTGCCAGCTATGGCAGGGGGATGTGGGAGGCCCTCGGCGAGCAGTACTTC. Its protein is CASYGRGMWEALGEQYF. This chain joins TRBV2 and TRBJ2-7; the D gene is possibly TRBD1 (7 bases). Per germline, CDR1 SNHLY and CDR2 FYNNEI. V gave up 8 bases and J gave up 6 bases, with 29 bases separating them. The CDR3 sequence is 17 residues long.

A note on this clone: This same CDR3 is encoded by further DNA sequences in the sample. V gene TRBV27 combines with J gene TRBJ2-1; TRBD1 aligns across 8 bases. V lost 4 bases and J lost 2; bases outside the gene matches: 4. The CDR3 covers 15 residues. Germline values: CDR1 MNHEY, CDR2 SMNVEV (reference sequence). The DNA for the CDR3 is TGTGCCAGCAGTTCCGGGACAGGAGCCTACAATGAGCAGTTCTTC. It is translated as CASSSGTGAYNEQFF.

The chain combines TRBV28 with TRBJ1-5; D perhaps matches TRBD1 (5 bases). CDR1 is MDHEN and CDR2 is SYDVKM in the germline V gene. The ends were cut back, 3 bases at V and 7 bases at J, with 19 bases in the middle. The CDR3 totals 16 residues. Written as DNA, the CDR3 is TGTGCCAGCAGTTTGTCTGGGGGGGGAATCGGCCAGCCCCAGCATTTT. It specifies CASSLSGGGIGQPQHF.

As DNA, the CDR3 is TGTGCCAGCAGTTTAAGAATCACCATAGCCAAAAACATTCAGTACTTC. Its protein product is CASSLRITIAKNIQYF. The rearrangement joins TRBV28 to TRBJ2-4; no reliable D call. This CDR3 comprises 16 residues. The germline CDR1 and CDR2 sequences are MDHEN and SYDVKM. The germline V and J ends were trimmed by 2 bases and 0 bases, with 11 bases remaining between them.

Comment on this clone: Other DNA sequences from this sample encode an identical CDR3 as well. This chain connects TRBV29-1 to TRBJ2-1, with D unclear. The germline CDR1 and CDR2 sequences are SQVTM and ANQGSEA. This CDR3 comprises 11 residues. Trimming took 4 bases from V and 3 from J, leaving 4 bases between them. In nucleotides, the CDR3 is TGCAGCGTTGGGAGCTACAATGAGCAGTTCTTC. Translated: CSVGSYNEQFF.

This chain links TRBV18 with TRBJ1-3; D is undetermined. V shed 2 bases and J shed 3 bases, with 14 bases lying between them. In germline, CDR1 is KGHSH, CDR2 LQKENI. CDR3 length equals 16 residues. CDR3 sequence reads: CASSPWFRQIGNTIYF. DNA of the CDR3: TGTGCCAGCTCACCATGGTTCCGGCAGATTGGAAACACCATATATTTT.